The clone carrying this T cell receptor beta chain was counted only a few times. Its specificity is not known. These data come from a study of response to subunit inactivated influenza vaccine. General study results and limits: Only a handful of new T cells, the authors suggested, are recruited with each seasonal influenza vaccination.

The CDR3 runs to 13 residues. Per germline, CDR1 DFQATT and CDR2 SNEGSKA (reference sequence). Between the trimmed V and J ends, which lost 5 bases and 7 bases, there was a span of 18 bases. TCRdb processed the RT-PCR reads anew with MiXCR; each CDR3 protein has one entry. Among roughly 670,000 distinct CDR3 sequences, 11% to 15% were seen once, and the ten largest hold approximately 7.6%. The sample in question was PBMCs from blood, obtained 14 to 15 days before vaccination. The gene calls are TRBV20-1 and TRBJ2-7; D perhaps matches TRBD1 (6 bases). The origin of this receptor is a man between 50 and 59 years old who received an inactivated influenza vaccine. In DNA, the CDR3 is TGCAGTGCTGTAATGACAGGTTCGGGGGAGCAGTACTTC. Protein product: CSAVMTGSGEQYF.